Listed here are 13 T cell receptor beta chains from one sample, sequenced in a study of Ad26.COV2.S vaccination and SARS-CoV-2 variants. Treatment given: roughly 20 received Ad26.COV2.S at low or high dose, single or two shots; 5 received placebo; per-sample allocation not given. Collection of samples fell on day 63 after the first vaccine or placebo injection. The table came from immunoSEQ multiplex PCR; TCRdb's copy has only in-frame clones and leaves some out. The sample holds hundreds of thousands of clones, around 89% seen once. The sample here was peripheral blood, taken in a trial of Ad26.COV2.S vaccine versus placebo. The receptor set was obtained from a person between 18 and 65 years old who received the Ad26.COV2.S COVID-19 vaccine or a placebo.

This chain joins TRBV29-1 and TRBJ2-5, with TRBD1 matching 8 bases. J gave up 5 bases and V 6 bases, and 5 bases lay outside the gene matches. The CDR3 sequence is 12 residues long. Germline lookup yields CDR1 SQVTM and CDR2 ANQGSEA. The CDR3 protein is CSVDRGDETQYF. The CDR3 DNA is TGCAGCGTCGACAGGGGAGACGAGACCCAGTACTTC.

The chain carries TRBV4-3 and TRBJ2-3, with D tentatively TRBD2 (6 bases). CDR1 and CDR2 from the germline V gene are LGHNA and YSLEER. The CDR3 consists of 15 residues. Trimming removed 0 bases at V and 3 bases at J, with 10 bases between. CDR3 sequence reads: CASSQDVAATDTQYF. CDR3 DNA: TGCGCCAGCAGCCAAGACGTAGCGGCTACAGATACGCAGTATTTT.

In its sample, this clone was seen once. The V gene is TRBV30, the J gene TRBJ2-7; TRBD1 aligns across 8 bases. This CDR3 has 14 amino acids. V gave up 4 bases and J gave up 2 bases; unmatched junction bases: 7. CDR1 GTSNPN and CDR2 SVGIG come from the germline V gene (reference sequence). In nucleotides, the CDR3 is TGTGCCTGGAAACCGGGACAGGTAACCTACGAGCAGTACTTC. It yields the protein CAWKPGQVTYEQYF.

The chain is built from TRBV6-5 and TRBJ2-3, with 9 bases fitting TRBD1. In germline, CDR1 is MNHEY, CDR2 SVGAGI. This CDR3 has 14 residues. The CDR3, as DNA: TGTGCTACAAGCACAGGGGGCCTCGCAGATACGCAGTATTTT. The encoded protein is CATSTGGLADTQYF.

This rearrangement joins TRBV5-1 to TRBJ2-2, with 12 bases identical to TRBD2. The CDR3 sequence is 16 residues long. Germline V gene lookup returns CDR1 SGHRS and CDR2 YFSETQ. Losses at the gene ends were 4 bases for V and 1 base for J; bases not matched to a gene: 2. CDR3 in DNA: TGCGCCAGCAGCCCGGGACTAGCGGGGAACACCGGGGAGCTGTTTTTT. Protein product: CASSPGLAGNTGELFF.

J is TRBJ1-3 and V is TRBV10-3; D might be TRBD1 (6 bases). Trimming took 9 bases from V and 0 from J, leaving 15 bases between them. Germline lookup yields CDR1 ENHRY and CDR2 SYGVKD. CDR3 length: 15 residues. The CDR3 spells CAMRIGDNSGNTIYF. CDR3 in DNA: TGTGCCATGAGGATAGGGGACAACTCTGGAAACACCATATATTTT.

The chain combines TRBV15 with TRBJ2-1; 10 nucleotides match TRBD1. This CDR3 has 16 residues. Trimming cost V 5 bases and J 14 bases; bases outside gene matches: 18. Germline V lookup: CDR1 LNHNV, CDR2 YYDKDF (reference sequence). The CDR3 DNA reads as TGTGCCACCAGCCTTGACCTACAATTTACCGGGACAGGGGAGTTCTTC. Its protein product is CATSLDLQFTGTGEFF.

The V and J genes are TRBV7-3 and TRBJ2-7; the D gene could be TRBD1 or TRBD2 (5 bases each). The CDR3 loop spans 17 amino acids. Trimming removed 5 bases at V and 4 bases at J, with 24 bases between. Germline loops: CDR1 SGHTA, CDR2 FQGTGA. Here the CDR3 reads CASSAGPPGRGGYEQYF. Here the CDR3 DNA reads TGTGCCAGCAGCGCCGGCCCCCCGGGACGGGGTGGGTACGAGCAGTACTTC.

The genes are TRBV30 and TRBJ1-4; D is undetermined. Germline V lookup: CDR1 GTSNPN, CDR2 SVGIG (reference sequence). Trimming left V 5 bases short and J 8 bases short, with 18 bases between. The CDR3 runs to 14 residues. The DNA of the CDR3 is TGTGCCTGGGCATTGGGATCCTCCGGAGAAAAACTGTTTTTT. The encoded protein is CAWALGSSGEKLFF.

The chain is built from TRBV13 and TRBJ2-5, with 10 bases matching TRBD1. This CDR3 region has 18 residues. The V and J ends lost 5 bases and 5 bases, in that order; junction bases with no gene match: 17. CDR1 is PRHDT and CDR2 is FYEKMQ in the germline V gene (reference sequence). The CDR3 DNA follows: TGTGCCAGCAGCCCGAACGGACAGGGGGACGAGAATTGGGAGACCCAGTACTTC. This translates into CASSPNGQGDENWETQYF.

This clone was observed a single time. The CDR3 loop is CASSTTGSTEAFF. In DNA, the CDR3 is TGTGCCAGCAGTACGACAGGCTCCACTGAAGCTTTCTTT. This sequence joins TRBV6-5 and TRBJ1-1, with D perhaps TRBD1 (6 bases). V was trimmed by 5 bases and J by 4 bases, leaving 11 bases between them. The CDR3 is 13 amino acids. Per germline, CDR1 MNHEY and CDR2 SVGAGI.

The chain combines TRBV4-3 with TRBJ2-1; 11 bases line up with TRBD1. Trimming removed 8 bases from V and 8 bases from J; junction bases left unmatched: 8. CDR1 LGHNA and CDR2 YSLEER come from the germline V gene. The CDR3 spans 14 residues. CDR3 coding DNA: TGCGCCAGCGCGTGGGACAGGGGGAATGATGAGCAGTTCTTC. Amino acid sequence: CASAWDRGNDEQFF.

The chain is built from TRBV3-1 (or the pseudogene TRBV3-2) and TRBJ2-1, with 11 bases that match TRBD2. The germline V gene encodes CDR1 LGHDT and CDR2 YNNKEL (reference sequence). This CDR3 has 17 amino acids. Losses at the gene ends were 3 bases for V and 3 bases for J; bases not matched to a gene: 7. The CDR3 spells CASSHRSGRAFYNEQFF. CDR3 coding DNA: TGTGCCAGCAGCCACCGTAGCGGGAGGGCCTTCTACAATGAGCAGTTCTTC.